The 13 T cell receptor beta chains below come from one sample, sequenced in a study of T cells in Graves' hyperthyroidism and ophthalmopathy. The investigators amplified TCR beta CDR3 regions from RNA transcripts. In the first-round RT-PCR of the TCR CDR3, the HTBI primer set was used. TCRdb used MiXCR to reprocess the multiplex PCR reads, holding one entry per CDR3 protein. The sample yields roughly 510,000 distinct CDR3 sequences, about a fifth seen once. Material for sequencing was blood. Receptor source: a man aged 18-30 years with Graves' hyperthyroidism.

Many counts were recorded for this clonotype. The V gene is TRBV19, the J gene TRBJ2-7; D is perhaps TRBD1 or TRBD2 (5 bases each). Germline assignment: CDR1 LNHDA and CDR2 SQIVND (reference sequence). V gave up 4 bases and J gave up 4 bases, with 11 bases separating them. CDR3 length: 13 amino acids. CDR3 in DNA: TGTGCCAGTAGTAACCGGGACGGTTACGAGCAGTACTTC. As protein: CASSNRDGYEQYF. The variable domain in full, completed from reference TRBV19 and TRBJ2-7, reads DGGITQSPKYLFRKEGQNVTLSCEQNLNHDAMYWYRQDPGQGLRLIYYSQIVNDFQKGDIAEGYSVSREKKESFPLTVTSAQKNPTAFYLCASSNRDGYEQYFGPGTRLTVT.

This chain connects TRBV4-1 to TRBJ1-5; a weak D match, TRBD1 (5 bases). The CDR3 totals 16 residues. V gave up 0 bases and J gave up 6 bases, with 15 bases separating them. Germline CDR1 is MGHRA and CDR2 is YSYEKL. CDR3 coding DNA: TGCGCCAGCAGCCAAGATCTCTGGGGGATAGGTCAGCCCCAGCATTTT. This codes for CASSQDLWGIGQPQHF.

This clonotype was counted many times. A clone one base away is much larger, so this may be a read error. The rearrangement joins TRBV28 to TRBJ1-1; weak D call: TRBD1 (5 bases). The germline gives CDR1 MDHEN, CDR2 SYDVKM. The CDR3 is 12 amino acids. The V gene lost 3 bases and the J gene lost 6 bases, with 8 bases spanning the gap. This CDR3 reads CASSLRGAEAFF. The CDR3 DNA sequence: TGTGCCAGCAGTTTGCGGGGGGCTGAAGCTTTCTTT.

This clonotype was found many times. The V call is TRBV6-1, the J call TRBJ1-6, with a weak D call TRBD1 (6 bases). Germline CDR1 is MNHNS and CDR2 is SASEGT. Trimming pared 4 bases from V and 5 bases from J, leaving 9 bases between. The CDR3 loop spans 14 amino acids. The CDR3 region has the DNA TGTGCCAGCAGTGTTTGGACAGATAATTCACCCCTCCACTTT. This encodes CASSVWTDNSPLHF.

The table lists this clonotype with many counts. The chain combines TRBV28 with TRBJ1-1; D is unclear. V lost 4 bases, J lost 3 bases, and 9 bases lay in between. The V gene's germline CDR1 is MDHEN and CDR2 SYDVKM. The CDR3 has 13 amino acids. CDR3 region: CASSSRQDTEAFF. CDR3 coding DNA: TGTGCCAGCAGTTCGAGGCAGGACACTGAAGCTTTCTTT.

This clonotype was observed at least ten times. The chain joins TRBV24-1 to TRBJ2-2; TRBD1 aligns across 8 bases. V shed 3 bases and J 4 bases; nucleotides not matched to a gene: 6. This CDR3 region has 16 residues. From germline, CDR1 is KGHDR and CDR2 SFDVKD. DNA for the CDR3: TGTGCCACCAGTGATGTGACAGGGGTAGGCACCGGGGAGCTGTTTTTT. Translation gives CATSDVTGVGTGELFF.

Notes on this clonotype: Being one base from a much bigger clone, this may be a read error. The conserved closing phenylalanine or tryptophan is absent in this CDR3, likely reflecting a read error. The chain recombines TRBV15 with TRBJ2-7; D is unclear. Germline assignment: CDR1 LNHNV and CDR2 YYDKDF (reference sequence). The CDR3 has 14 residues. V was shortened by 0 bases and J by 1 base, with 7 bases between the two germline ends. The CDR3 spells CATSRDDWSYEQYL. In nucleotides, the CDR3 is TGTGCCACCAGCAGAGATGATTGGTCCTACGAGCAGTACTTA.

This clonotype came up many times. The CDR3 here is CASSFSMNTEAFF. CDR3 nucleotides: TGTGCCAGCAGTTTTTCCATGAACACTGAAGCTTTCTTT. The V and J genes are TRBV12-3 or TRBV12-4 and TRBJ1-1; D remains unclear. Deletions cut 3 bases from V and 0 bases from J, with 5 bases between. The CDR3 has 13 residues.

This clonotype was recorded many times. J is TRBJ1-5 and V is TRBV19; D perhaps matches TRBD1 (6 bases). The CDR3 consists of 14 residues. Germline-derived CDR1 and CDR2 are LNHDA and SQIVND (reference sequence). V lost 2 bases to trimming and J lost 5 bases, with 10 bases between them. The DNA for the CDR3 is TGTGCCAGTAGTATATGGAGGACAGATCAGCCCCAGCATTTT. It translates to CASSIWRTDQPQHF.

This clonotype has a count of ten or more. V and J are TRBV6-2 or TRBV6-3 and TRBJ2-7; 14 positions match TRBD2. CDR3 length equals 20 residues. Germline values: CDR1 MNHEY, CDR2 SVGEGT. V gave up 5 bases and J gave up 4 bases; unmatched junction bases: 19. The CDR3 is CASSRPRAGLAGGRGYEQYF. The CDR3 nucleotides read TGTGCCAGCAGTCGCCCCCGCGCCGGACTAGCGGGGGGCCGGGGGTACGAGCAGTACTTC.

This clonotype was recorded a few times. V and J are TRBV12-3 or TRBV12-4 and TRBJ1-3, with D tentatively TRBD1 (6 bases). V lost 4 bases, J lost 7 bases, and 11 bases lay in between. The CDR3 is 13 residues long. This CDR3 reads CASSSTGQNTIYF. CDR3 in DNA: TGTGCCAGCAGTTCGACAGGTCAGAACACCATATATTTT.

This clonotype has only a few counts. This chain uses TRBV12-3 or TRBV12-4 with TRBJ2-2; D gene uncertain. The ends were cut back, 2 bases at V and 0 bases at J, with 10 bases in the middle. The CDR3 sequence is 16 residues long. The CDR3 DNA is TGTGCCAGCAGTTTACCCCACGCGTCGAACACCGGGGAGCTGTTTTTT. It is translated as CASSLPHASNTGELFF.

A few counts support this clonotype. This chain joins TRBV19 and TRBJ2-6, with 8 bases aligning to TRBD1. The germline V gene has CDR1 LNHDA and CDR2 SQIVND (reference sequence). This CDR3 region has 17 residues. With V trimmed by 3 bases and J by 1 base, 5 bases remained unmatched. This chain's CDR3 is CASSIQGAASGANVLTF. CDR3 DNA: TGTGCCAGTAGTATCCAGGGGGCTGCTTCTGGGGCCAACGTCCTGACTTTC.